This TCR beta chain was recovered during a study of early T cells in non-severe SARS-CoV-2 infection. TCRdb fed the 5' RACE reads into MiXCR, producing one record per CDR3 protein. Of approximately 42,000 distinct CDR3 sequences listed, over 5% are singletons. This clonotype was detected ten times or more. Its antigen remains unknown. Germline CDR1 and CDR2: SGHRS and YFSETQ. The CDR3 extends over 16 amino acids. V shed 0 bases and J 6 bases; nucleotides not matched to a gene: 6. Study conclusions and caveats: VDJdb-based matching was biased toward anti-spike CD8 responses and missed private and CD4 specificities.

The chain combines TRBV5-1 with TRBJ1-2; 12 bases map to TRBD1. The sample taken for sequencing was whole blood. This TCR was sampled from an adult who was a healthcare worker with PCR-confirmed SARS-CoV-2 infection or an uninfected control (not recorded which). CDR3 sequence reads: CASSLESGQGADGYTF. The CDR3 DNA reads TGCGCCAGCAGCTTGGAATCGGGACAGGGGGCTGATGGCTACACCTTC.